Below are 20 T cell receptor beta chains sequenced from a single sample in a study of response to subunit inactivated influenza vaccine. TCRdb re-called the RT-PCR reads with MiXCR, one entry per CDR3 protein. Of roughly 760,000 distinct CDR3 sequences listed, about 20% are singletons. Sequencing was performed on PBMCs from blood, taken around 5 days after vaccination. These TCRs come from a man in his fifties or sixties who received an inactivated influenza vaccine.

This sequence joins TRBV6-5 and TRBJ2-1, with no clear D. The CDR3 has 12 residues. Germline V gives CDR1 MNHEY, CDR2 SVGAGI. The V end was cut by 5 bases, the J end by 5 bases, with 7 bases between. CDR3: CASSQNHNEQFF. DNA for the CDR3: TGTGCCAGCAGTCAAAACCACAATGAGCAGTTCTTC.

In its sample, this clonotype was seen a few times. The rearrangement uses TRBV12-3 or TRBV12-4 and TRBJ1-5; 8 bases line up with TRBD1. Unmatched junction bases numbered 5, after V lost 8 bases and J lost 2 bases. This CDR3 is built from 14 residues. CDR3: CASGPTGGNQPQHF. CDR3 bases: TGTGCCAGCGGTCCGACAGGGGGCAATCAGCCCCAGCATTTT.

The chain employs TRBV11-2 and TRBJ2-7, with 13 bases aligning to TRBD2. Trimming cost V 5 bases and J 7 bases; bases outside gene matches: 5. The germline V gene encodes CDR1 SGHAT and CDR2 FQNNGV. The CDR3 runs 14 residues. The CDR3 spells CASSPGLAGSEQYF. CDR3 DNA: TGTGCCAGCAGCCCGGGACTAGCGGGAAGTGAGCAGTACTTC.

The chain links TRBV2 to TRBJ2-2; 8 bases align to TRBD1. CDR1 SNHLY and CDR2 FYNNEI come from the germline V gene. This CDR3 contains 15 residues. The junction had 10 bases not matched to a gene; V was cut back by 8 bases and J by 5 bases. The chain's CDR3 is CASYRTGFGTGELFF. The CDR3 DNA reads as TGTGCCAGCTACCGGACAGGGTTCGGGACCGGGGAGCTGTTTTTT.

This clonotype turned up a few times. The chain is built from TRBV5-1 and TRBJ2-1; 10 bases fit TRBD2. The CDR3 is 19 amino acids. The germline gives CDR1 SGHRS, CDR2 YFSETQ. J gave up 8 bases and V 0 bases, and 17 bases lay outside the gene matches. CDR3 loop: CASSLADRRLAGSRDEQFF. For the CDR3, the DNA is TGCGCCAGCAGCTTGGCGGACAGGAGACTAGCGGGTAGCAGGGATGAGCAGTTCTTC.

This clonotype has just a few counts. The gene calls are TRBV6-2 or TRBV6-3 and TRBJ1-1; 7 bases agree with TRBD1. V dropped 0 bases and J dropped 11; count of bases not matched to a gene: 15. Germline CDR1 reads MNHEY; CDR2 reads SVGEGT. This CDR3 has 16 amino acids. The CDR3 protein is CASSYSRDRASVRAFF. The CDR3 DNA follows: TGTGCCAGCAGTTACTCGAGGGACAGAGCCTCGGTCCGTGCTTTCTTT.

This clonotype was seen only a few times. The chain carries TRBV2 and TRBJ2-7, with D hard to call. This CDR3 comprises 11 residues. V was cut by 8 bases and J by 5 bases, with 10 bases left in between. Germline V CDR1 and CDR2: SNHLY, FYNNEI. The CDR3 DNA follows: TGTGCCAGCTTTGGGGTCGACGAGCAGTACTTC. Protein: CASFGVDEQYF.

As regards this clonotype: One end of the junction varies from germline; a read error may be responsible. The chain employs TRBV27 and TRBJ2-2; 8 nucleotides agree with TRBD1. The germline CDR1 and CDR2 sequences are MNHEY and SMNVEV (reference sequence). The CDR3 contains 14 residues. CDR3 coding DNA: TGTGCCAGCAGTAGGACAGGGCCCACCGGGGAGCTGCTTTTT. Encoded protein: CASSRTGPTGELLF.

This clonotype was observed a handful of times. V and J are TRBV20-1 and TRBJ1-1, with TRBD1 identical over 8 bases. The V segment lost 0 bases and the J segment 5 bases; nucleotides outside the gene matches: 5. The CDR3 is made up of 14 amino acids. Germline lookup yields CDR1 DFQATT and CDR2 SNEGSKA (reference sequence). The CDR3 reads CSAREGTGSTEAFF. The DNA for the CDR3 is TGCAGTGCTAGAGAGGGGACAGGTAGTACTGAAGCTTTCTTT.

The chain recombines TRBV4-2 with TRBJ2-1; D uncertain. This CDR3 has 15 residues. CDR1 LGHNA and CDR2 YNFKEQ come from the germline V gene. Trimming shortened V by 0 bases and J by 7 bases, and 13 bases separated the two germline ends. The CDR3 DNA reads as TGTGCCAGCAGCCAAGATCCTTACCTTTGGAATGAGCAGTTCTTC. Amino acids: CASSQDPYLWNEQFF.

This chain connects TRBV7-8 to TRBJ2-1; a possible D gene is TRBD2 (5 bases). The V and J ends lost 3 bases and 4 bases respectively, with 13 bases between them. Germline V gene lookup returns CDR1 SGHVS and CDR2 FQNEAQ. The CDR3 has 15 residues. CDR3 amino acids: CASSFTTGSYNEQFF. The CDR3 DNA reads as TGTGCCAGCAGCTTCACCACGGGATCTTACAATGAGCAGTTCTTC.

The chain is built from TRBV20-1 and TRBJ1-5; 7 bases align to TRBD1. CDR3 length: 16 amino acids. The germline CDR1 and CDR2 sequences are DFQATT and SNEGSKA (reference sequence). With 2 bases clipped from V and 6 bases from J, the junction kept 13 bases outside the gene matches. This CDR3 is CSARLQSRGAGQPQHF. CDR3 DNA: TGCAGTGCTAGACTCCAAAGCAGGGGGGCCGGTCAGCCCCAGCATTTT.

This clonotype was observed a few times. The chain links TRBV7-2 to TRBJ2-1; no clear D. V was clipped by 5 bases and J by 0 bases, with 17 bases between them. CDR1 and CDR2 (germline): SGHTA, FQGNSA. This CDR3 is 17 amino acids long. The CDR3 DNA is TGTGCCAGCAGCCCGCCGGTACTATGGAGCTCCTACAATGAGCAGTTCTTC. Its protein product is CASSPPVLWSSYNEQFF. The full variable domain, with the rest looked up from reference TRBV7-2 and TRBJ2-1, is GAGVSQSPSNKVTEKGKDVELRCDPISGHTALYWYRQSLGQGLEFLIYFQGNSAPDKSGLPSDRFSAERTGGSVSTLTIQRTQQEDSAVYLCASSPPVLWSSYNEQFFGPGTRLTVL.

V gene TRBV5-1 combines with J gene TRBJ2-7; the D gene could be TRBD1 or TRBD2 (5 bases each). Germline CDR1 SGHRS, CDR2 YFSETQ. The CDR3 totals 14 residues. V gave up 3 bases and J gave up 2 bases, with 12 bases separating them. The CDR3 region is CASSSGRPPYEQYF. The CDR3 nucleotides are TGCGCCAGCAGCTCGGGACGGCCACCCTACGAGCAGTACTTC.

The chain links TRBV12-3 or TRBV12-4 to TRBJ1-1; a weak D match, TRBD1 (6 bases). The CDR3 is 15 residues long. Trimming shortened V by 2 bases and J by 5 bases, and 15 bases separated the two germline ends. The CDR3 sequence is CASSLSGALRTEAFF. The CDR3 DNA sequence: TGTGCCAGCAGTTTATCAGGGGCTTTAAGGACTGAAGCTTTCTTT.

This clonotype has just a few counts. The chain joins TRBV7-9 to TRBJ1-4; 8 bases line up with TRBD1. CDR3 size: 12 residues. Germline V gives CDR1 SEHNR, CDR2 FQNEAQ (reference sequence). J gave up 12 bases and V 7 bases, and 7 bases lay outside the gene matches. The CDR3 region is CASTIGQGQLFF. The CDR3 DNA sequence: TGTGCCAGCACCATCGGACAGGGTCAACTGTTTTTT. Complete variable domain (other parts from reference TRBV7-9 and TRBJ1-4): DTGVSQNPRHKITKRGQNVTFRCDPISEHNRLYWYRQTLGQGPEFLTYFQNEAQLEKSRLLSDRFSAERPKGSFSTLEIQRTEQGDSAMYLCASTIGQGQLFFGSGTQLSVL.

This clonotype was counted only a few times. The chain has TRBV13 and TRBJ2-1; D gene unclear. CDR1 PRHDT and CDR2 FYEKMQ come from the germline V gene (reference sequence). The V and J ends lost 4 bases and 5 bases respectively, with 6 bases between them. The CDR3 sequence is 12 residues long. In nucleotides, the CDR3 is TGTGCCAGCAGCTCCCTCGACAATGAGCAGTTCTTC. Encoded protein: CASSSLDNEQFF.

This clonotype was recorded at least ten times. The CDR3 loop is CASSLVVLRLGDNEQFF. In DNA, the CDR3 is TGTGCCAGCAGCTTAGTCGTTTTGAGGCTTGGAGACAATGAGCAGTTCTTC. The chain couples TRBV7-2 to TRBJ2-1; D not resolved. Between the trimmed V and J ends, which lost 1 base and 5 bases, there was a span of 18 bases. Germline V gives CDR1 SGHTA, CDR2 FQGNSA. The CDR3 has 17 residues.

V usage is TRBV19 and J usage is TRBJ1-1; D remains unclear. The CDR3 is made up of 14 amino acids. Trimming cost V 0 bases and J 4 bases, with 9 bases left between them. The germline V gene encodes CDR1 LNHDA and CDR2 SQIVND (reference sequence). For the CDR3, the DNA is TGTGCCAGTAGTATAGATCGACGTCTCACTGAAGCTTTCTTT. Amino acids: CASSIDRRLTEAFF.

This clonotype came up many times. The CDR3 bases are TGTGCCTGGAGAGCGGGACAGCCGAATCAGCCCCAGCATTTT. Translation: CAWRAGQPNQPQHF. V is TRBV30 and J is TRBJ1-5, with TRBD1 matching 7 bases. The CDR3 covers 14 residues. Germline CDR1 reads GTSNPN; CDR2 reads SVGIG (reference sequence). Trimming removed 3 bases from V and 4 bases from J; junction bases left unmatched: 6.